The source of this TCR beta chain is a study of blood T cell repertoires in COVID-19 (dated by TCRdb to 2020 to 2021). In the study overall: Samples covering the acute and convalescent phases of COVID-19 were provided by collaborators in the United States, Italy and Spain. The material from the prospective study consisted of cDNA or gDNA derived from T cells, B-cell-depleted T cells, or PBMCs. Deeply sampled blood TCRbeta repertoires from subjects exposed to, actively infected with, or recovered from COVID-19 were included in the dataset. The repertoires were made available in a free public database intended to serve as a resource for research on the immune response to SARS-CoV-2. Samples were obtained from the ongoing ImmuneRACE study (first 160 participants) and from some 1,300 subjects provided by 6 global collaborators. The sample metadata nearly always contained a de-identified subject ID, COVID-19 status, age in years and sex. Where HLA class I and class II types were available, the types were taken from metadata supplied by the sample provider, not from assay-based typing.

Another Seattle source contributed samples from volunteer blood donors who had recovered from COVID-19. Whole blood was collected in K2EDTA tubes by collaborating institutions according to the institutions' own protocols. For TCRbeta analysis, collaborator samples were shipped as frozen whole blood, as isolated PBMCs, or as DNA extracted from either sample type. Study-level results and caveats: The amount of clinical and demographic metadata varied by source and participant and was provided uncurated.

The immunoSEQ Assay, a bias-controlled multiplex PCR, was used to amplify TCRbeta CDR3 regions from genomic DNA. As for the original processing: Nucleated cell counts per sample were estimated from amplification of reference gene primers within the assay. Sequence reads were collapsed and filtered to measure the absolute abundance of every unique TCRbeta CDR3 rearrangement. For each sample, productive Simpson clonality was calculated as the square root of Simpson's diversity index over productive rearrangements. As stored in TCRdb, this immuneACCESS dataset retains in-frame rearrangements with V and J assigned. A fraction of the clones does not appear; measured against another copy, unresolved V genes explain less than half of the discrepancy, and the remainder lacks a known reason. That table furnishes V, J and clone size, whereas the DNA furnished D and trimming. Present in this sample are about 310,000 clones, around 87% of which were seen just once. In total, the top ten clones hold about 7.8% of the sample.

CDR1 and CDR2, per the germline V gene, are SQVTM and ANQGSEA. From V the trimming removes 4 bases and from J it removes 9 bases, while the gene matches leave 10 bases of the junction unaccounted for. Inclusive of the bounding cysteine and phenylalanine, the CDR3 is 14 residues long. Left in the record is the CDR3 DNA by itself, 42 bases read in frame from the first base. Concerning this clone: Which antigen it targets is not known. No much larger clone is present one base from it, and per-base qualities are unavailable.

This TCR came from a woman between 50 and 59 years old who had recovered from COVID-19. Recombination joined TRBV29-1 with TRBJ2-1; 9 central nucleotides agree with TRBD1. The sample taken for sequencing was peripheral blood. The CDR3 region: CSVVRAGQGGEQFF. The nucleotide sequence reads as follows: TGCAGCGTTGTAAGAGCGGGACAGGGTGGTGAGCAGTTCTTC.